These 5 T cell receptor beta chains were all obtained from the same sample, sequenced in a study of tumor and adjacent non-tumor tissue in lung cancer. TCRbeta libraries were built with three rounds of nested PCR, modified from ARM-PCR. Each CDR3 protein is one row after TCRdb ran MiXCR on the multiplex PCR reads. Altogether around 39,000 distinct CDR3 sequences are present, around three fifths being singletons, with the ten largest covering 35% to 50%. The template was RNA from unsorted bulk tissue. This non-tumor lung sample came from over 3 cm beyond the tumor edge. Sequenced sample: distant non-tumor lung tissue. These receptors all come from a man aged 45-65 years with non-small cell lung cancer.

A remark on this clonotype: One end of the junction fails to match germline, which may point to a read error. The genes are TRBV18 and TRBJ1-3; the match to TRBD1 covers 9 bases. The CDR3 consists of 14 residues. CDR1 and CDR2 from the germline V gene are KGHSH and LQKENI. The CDR3 DNA reads as TGTGCCAGCTCACAGGGACAGGGTCTAAACACCATACATTTT. Its translation: CASSQGQGLNTIHF. The full variable domain, its missing parts supplied by reference TRBV18 and TRBJ1-3, is NAGVMQNPRHLVRRRGQEARLRCSPMKGHSHVYWYRQLPEEGLKFMVYLQKENIIDESGMPKERFSAEFPKEGPSILRIQQVVRGDSAAYFCASSQGQGLNTIHFGEGSWLTVV.

V and J are TRBV11-2 and TRBJ2-5; possibly TRBD2 for D (6 bases). V was shortened by 8 bases and J by 5 bases, with 18 bases between the two germline ends. The germline CDR1 and CDR2 sequences are SGHAT and FQNNGV. The CDR3 has 14 amino acids. CDR3 sequence: CASWGGTVGETQYF. Here the CDR3 DNA reads TGTGCCAGCTGGGGCGGGACCGTGGGCGAGACCCAGTACTTC.

V usage is TRBV24-1 and J usage is TRBJ2-2; tentative D call: TRBD2 (6 bases). This CDR3 has 13 residues. V lost 6 bases to trimming and J lost 7 bases, with 11 bases between them. The germline V gene encodes CDR1 KGHDR and CDR2 SFDVKD. The CDR3 DNA reads TGTGCCACCAGTTTACCGGGGGACGGGGAGCTGTTTTTT. Its translation: CATSLPGDGELFF.

In its sample, this clonotype was seen many times. The chain uses TRBV10-1 and TRBJ1-5; a weak D match, TRBD1 (5 bases). V lost 8 bases and J lost 6, with 8 bases in between. This CDR3 is built from 11 residues. Germline V gene lookup returns CDR1 WNHNN and CDR2 SYGVQD (reference sequence). The CDR3 nucleotides read TGCGCCAGCGGGGGGGGTCAGCCCCAGCATTTT. Protein sequence: CASGGGQPQHF.

About this clonotype: Germline is not matched at one junction end, which may reflect a read error. CDR3 residues: CASSEPGTYQQYF. The DNA for the CDR3 is TGCGCCAGCAGCGAGCCGGGGACCTACCAGCAGTACTTC. V gene TRBV5-1 combines with J gene TRBJ2-7, with D perhaps matching TRBD1 or TRBD2 (5 bases each). This CDR3 is 13 amino acids long. Germline V gives CDR1 SGHRS, CDR2 YFSETQ.